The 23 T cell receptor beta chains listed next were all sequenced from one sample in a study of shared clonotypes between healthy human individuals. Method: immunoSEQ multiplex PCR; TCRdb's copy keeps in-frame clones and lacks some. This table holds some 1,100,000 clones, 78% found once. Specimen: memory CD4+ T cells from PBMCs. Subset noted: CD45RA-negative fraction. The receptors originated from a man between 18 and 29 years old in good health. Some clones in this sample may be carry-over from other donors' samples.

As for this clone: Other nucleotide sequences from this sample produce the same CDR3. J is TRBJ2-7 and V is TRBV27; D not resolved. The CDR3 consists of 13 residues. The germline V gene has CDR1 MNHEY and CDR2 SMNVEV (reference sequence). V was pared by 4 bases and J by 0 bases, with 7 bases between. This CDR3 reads CASSSGDSYEQYF. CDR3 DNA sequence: TGTGCCAGCAGTTCCGGTGACTCCTACGAGCAGTACTTC.

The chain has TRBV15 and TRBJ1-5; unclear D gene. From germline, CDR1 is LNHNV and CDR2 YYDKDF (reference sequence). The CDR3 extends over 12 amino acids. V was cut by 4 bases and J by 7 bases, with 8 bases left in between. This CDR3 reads CATSNPLQPQHF. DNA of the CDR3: TGTGCCACCAGCAATCCGTTGCAGCCCCAGCATTTT.

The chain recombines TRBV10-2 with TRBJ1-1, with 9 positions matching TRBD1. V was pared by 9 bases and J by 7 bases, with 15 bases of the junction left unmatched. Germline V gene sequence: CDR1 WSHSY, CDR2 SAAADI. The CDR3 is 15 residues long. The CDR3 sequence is CASTGTGRGSGEAFF. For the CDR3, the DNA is TGCGCCAGTACCGGGACAGGGAGGGGTAGTGGTGAAGCTTTCTTT.

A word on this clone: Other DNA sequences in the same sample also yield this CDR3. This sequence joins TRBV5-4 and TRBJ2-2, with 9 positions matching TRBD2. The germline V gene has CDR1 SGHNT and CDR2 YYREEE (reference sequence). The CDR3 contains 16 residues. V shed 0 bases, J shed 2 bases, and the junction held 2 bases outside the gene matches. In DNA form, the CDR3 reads TGTGCCAGCAGCTTGGCTAGCGGGGTAAACACCGGGGAGCTGTTTTTT. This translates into CASSLASGVNTGELFF.

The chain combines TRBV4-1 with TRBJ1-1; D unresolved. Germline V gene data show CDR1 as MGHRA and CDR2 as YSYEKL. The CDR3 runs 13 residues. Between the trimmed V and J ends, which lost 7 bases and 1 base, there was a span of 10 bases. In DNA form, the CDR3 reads TGCGCCAGCACCACCCCCAGGAACACTGAAGCTTTCTTT. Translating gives CASTTPRNTEAFF.

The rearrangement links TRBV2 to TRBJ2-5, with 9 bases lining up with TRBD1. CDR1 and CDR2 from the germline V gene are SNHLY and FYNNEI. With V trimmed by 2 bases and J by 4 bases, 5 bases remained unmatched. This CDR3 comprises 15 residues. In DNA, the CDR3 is TGTGCCAGCAGTGAAAGGGGACAGGGAGTAGAGACCCAGTACTTC. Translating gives CASSERGQGVETQYF. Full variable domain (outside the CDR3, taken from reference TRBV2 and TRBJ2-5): EPEVTQTPSHQVTQMGQEVILRCVPISNHLYFYWYRQILGQKVEFLVSFYNNEISEKSEIFDDQFSVERPDGSNFTLKIRSTKLEDSAMYFCASSERGQGVETQYFGPGTRLLVL.

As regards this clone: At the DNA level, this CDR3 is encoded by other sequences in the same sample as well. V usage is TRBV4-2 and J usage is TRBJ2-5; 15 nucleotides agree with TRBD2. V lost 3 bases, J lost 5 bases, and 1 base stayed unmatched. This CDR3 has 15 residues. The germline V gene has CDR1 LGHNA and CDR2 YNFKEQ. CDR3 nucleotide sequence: TGTGCCAGCAGCCACGGACTAGCGGGAGGGGAGACCCAGTACTTC. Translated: CASSHGLAGGETQYF.

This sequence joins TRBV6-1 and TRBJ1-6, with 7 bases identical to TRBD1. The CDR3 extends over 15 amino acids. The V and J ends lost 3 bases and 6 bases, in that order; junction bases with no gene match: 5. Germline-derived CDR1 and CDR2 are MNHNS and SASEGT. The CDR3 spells CASSEVRGLNSPLHF. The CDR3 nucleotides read TGTGCCAGCAGTGAGGTGAGGGGGCTTAATTCACCCCTCCACTTT.

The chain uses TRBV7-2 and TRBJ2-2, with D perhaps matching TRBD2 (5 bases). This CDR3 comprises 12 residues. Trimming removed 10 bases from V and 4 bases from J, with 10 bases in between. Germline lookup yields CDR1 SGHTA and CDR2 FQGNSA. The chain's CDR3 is CATPRGTGELFF. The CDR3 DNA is TGTGCCACCCCCCGGGGCACCGGGGAGCTGTTTTTT.

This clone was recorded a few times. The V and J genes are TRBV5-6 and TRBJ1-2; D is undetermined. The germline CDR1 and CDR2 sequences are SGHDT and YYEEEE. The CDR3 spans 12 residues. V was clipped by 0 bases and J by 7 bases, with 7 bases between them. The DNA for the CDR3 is TGTGCCAGCAGCTTGGATCTGGGTGGCTACACCTTC. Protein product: CASSLDLGGYTF.

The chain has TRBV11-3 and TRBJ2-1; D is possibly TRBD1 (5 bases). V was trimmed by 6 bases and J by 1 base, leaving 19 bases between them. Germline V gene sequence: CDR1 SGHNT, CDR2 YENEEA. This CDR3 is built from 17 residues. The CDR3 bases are TGTGCCAGCAGTCCGACCTCCAGGGATGTGTCCTACAATGAGCAGTTCTTC. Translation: CASSPTSRDVSYNEQFF.

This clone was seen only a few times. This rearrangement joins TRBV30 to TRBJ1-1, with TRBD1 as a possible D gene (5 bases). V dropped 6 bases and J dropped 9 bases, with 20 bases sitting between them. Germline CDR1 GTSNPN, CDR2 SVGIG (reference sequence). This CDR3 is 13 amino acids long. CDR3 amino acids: CACESNGTPKAFF. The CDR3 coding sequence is TGTGCCTGTGAATCTAACGGGACTCCCAAAGCTTTCTTT.

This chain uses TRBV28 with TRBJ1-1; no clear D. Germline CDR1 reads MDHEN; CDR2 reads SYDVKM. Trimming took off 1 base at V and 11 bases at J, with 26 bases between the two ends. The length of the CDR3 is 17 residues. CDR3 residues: CASSLSFRLGPPGKAFF. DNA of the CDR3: TGTGCCAGCAGTTTATCGTTTCGTTTAGGCCCTCCCGGGAAGGCTTTCTTT.

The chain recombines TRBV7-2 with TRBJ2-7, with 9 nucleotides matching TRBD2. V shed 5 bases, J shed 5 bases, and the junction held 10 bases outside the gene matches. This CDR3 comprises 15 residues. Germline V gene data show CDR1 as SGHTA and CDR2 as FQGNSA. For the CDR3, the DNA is TGTGCCAGCAGCGCGGCCGGGACTAGCTTCGACGAGCAGTACTTC. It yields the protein CASSAAGTSFDEQYF.

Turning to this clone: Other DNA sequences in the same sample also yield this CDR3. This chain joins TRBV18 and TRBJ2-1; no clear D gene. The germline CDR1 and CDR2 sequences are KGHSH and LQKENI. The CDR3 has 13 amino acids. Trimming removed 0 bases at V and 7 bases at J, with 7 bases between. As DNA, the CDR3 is TGTGCCAGCTCACCACCTTCCGGGAATGAGCAGTTCTTC. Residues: CASSPPSGNEQFF.

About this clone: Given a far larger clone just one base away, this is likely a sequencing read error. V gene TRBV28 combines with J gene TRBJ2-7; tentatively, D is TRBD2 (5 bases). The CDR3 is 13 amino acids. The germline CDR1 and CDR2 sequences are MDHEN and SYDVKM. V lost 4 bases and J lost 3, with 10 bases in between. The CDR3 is CASSSTNGYEQYF. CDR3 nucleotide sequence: TGTGCCAGCAGTTCGACTAACGGCTACGAGCAGTACTTC.

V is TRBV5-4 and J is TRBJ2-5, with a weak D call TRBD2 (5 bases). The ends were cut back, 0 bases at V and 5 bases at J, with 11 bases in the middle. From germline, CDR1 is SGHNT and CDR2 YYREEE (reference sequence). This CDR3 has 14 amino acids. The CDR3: CASSLESWEETQYF. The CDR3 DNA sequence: TGTGCCAGCAGCTTGGAGAGCTGGGAGGAGACCCAGTACTTC.

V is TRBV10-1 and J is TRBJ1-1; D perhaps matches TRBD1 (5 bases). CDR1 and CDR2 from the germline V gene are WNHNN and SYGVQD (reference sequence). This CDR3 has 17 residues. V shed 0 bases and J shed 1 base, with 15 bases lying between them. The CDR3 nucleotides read TGCGCCAGCAGTGAGTCGAACAGGCTAGATAAGAACACTGAAGCTTTCTTT. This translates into CASSESNRLDKNTEAFF.

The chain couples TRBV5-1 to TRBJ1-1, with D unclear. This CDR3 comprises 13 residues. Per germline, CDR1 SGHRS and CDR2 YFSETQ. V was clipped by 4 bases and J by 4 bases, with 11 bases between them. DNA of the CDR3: TGCGCCAGCAGCGGCAGTATGAGCACTGAAGCTTTCTTT. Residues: CASSGSMSTEAFF. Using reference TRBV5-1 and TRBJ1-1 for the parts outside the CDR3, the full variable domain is KAGVTQTPRYLIKTRGQQVTLSCSPISGHRSVSWYQQTPGQGLQFLFEYFSETQRNKGNFPGRFSGRQFSNSRSEMNVSTLELGDSALYLCASSGSMSTEAFFGQGTRLTVV.

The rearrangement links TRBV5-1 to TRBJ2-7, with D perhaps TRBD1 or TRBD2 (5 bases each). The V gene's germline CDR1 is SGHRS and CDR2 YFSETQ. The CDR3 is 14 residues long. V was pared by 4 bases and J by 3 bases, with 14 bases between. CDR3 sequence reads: CASSAGRGHYEQYF. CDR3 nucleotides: TGCGCCAGCAGCGCTGGACGGGGCCACTACGAGCAGTACTTC.

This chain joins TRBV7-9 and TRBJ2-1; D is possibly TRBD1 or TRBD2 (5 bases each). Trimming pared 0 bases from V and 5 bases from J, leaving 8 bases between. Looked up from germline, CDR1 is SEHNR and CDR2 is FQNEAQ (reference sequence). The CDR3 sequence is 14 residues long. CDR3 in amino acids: CASSLAGPNNEQFF. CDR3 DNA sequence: TGTGCCAGCAGCTTAGCGGGACCAAACAATGAGCAGTTCTTC.

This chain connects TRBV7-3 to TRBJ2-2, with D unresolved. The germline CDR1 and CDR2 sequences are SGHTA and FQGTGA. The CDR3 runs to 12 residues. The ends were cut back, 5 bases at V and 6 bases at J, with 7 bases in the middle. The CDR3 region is CASSPRAGELFF. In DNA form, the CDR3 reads TGTGCCAGCAGCCCTCGGGCCGGGGAGCTGTTTTTT.

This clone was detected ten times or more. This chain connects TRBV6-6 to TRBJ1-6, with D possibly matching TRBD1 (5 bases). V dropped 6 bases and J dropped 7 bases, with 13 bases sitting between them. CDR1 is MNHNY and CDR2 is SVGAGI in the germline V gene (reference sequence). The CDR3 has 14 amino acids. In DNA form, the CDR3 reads TGTGCCAGCAGCCCGACAGCCCCAAATTCACCCCTCCACTTT. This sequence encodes CASSPTAPNSPLHF.